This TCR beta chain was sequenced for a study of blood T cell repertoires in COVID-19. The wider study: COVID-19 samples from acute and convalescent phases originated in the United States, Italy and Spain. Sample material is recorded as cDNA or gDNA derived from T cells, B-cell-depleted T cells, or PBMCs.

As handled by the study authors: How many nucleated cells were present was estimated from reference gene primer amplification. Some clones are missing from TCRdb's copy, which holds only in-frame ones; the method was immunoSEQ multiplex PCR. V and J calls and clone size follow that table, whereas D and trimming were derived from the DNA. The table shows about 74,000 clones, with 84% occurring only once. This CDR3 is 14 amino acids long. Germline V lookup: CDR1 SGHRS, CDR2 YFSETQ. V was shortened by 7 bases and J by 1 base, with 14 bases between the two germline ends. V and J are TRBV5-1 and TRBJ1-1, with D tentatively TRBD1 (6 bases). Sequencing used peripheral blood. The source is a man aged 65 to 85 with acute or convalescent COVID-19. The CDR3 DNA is TGCGCCAGCTCCCGGGAGGGACAGAACACTGAAGCTTTCTTT. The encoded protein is CASSREGQNTEAFF.